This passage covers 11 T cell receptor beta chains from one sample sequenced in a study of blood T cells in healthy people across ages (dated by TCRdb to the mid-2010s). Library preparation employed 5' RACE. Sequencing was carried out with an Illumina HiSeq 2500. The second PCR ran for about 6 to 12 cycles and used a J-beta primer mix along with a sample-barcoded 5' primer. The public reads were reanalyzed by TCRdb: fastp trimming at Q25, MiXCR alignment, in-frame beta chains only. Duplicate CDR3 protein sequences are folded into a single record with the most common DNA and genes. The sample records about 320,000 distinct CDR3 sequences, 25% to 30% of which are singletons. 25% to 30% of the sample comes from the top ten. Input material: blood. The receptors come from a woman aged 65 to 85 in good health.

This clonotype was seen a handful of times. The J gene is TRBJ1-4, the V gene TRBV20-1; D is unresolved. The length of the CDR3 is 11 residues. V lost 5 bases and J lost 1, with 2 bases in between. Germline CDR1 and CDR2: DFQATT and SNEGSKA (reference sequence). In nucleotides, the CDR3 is TGCAGTGCTCTAACTAATGAAAAACTGTTTTTT. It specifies CSALTNEKLFF.

CDR3 sequence: CASSLDPAGVEYGELFF. The DNA for the CDR3 is TGTGCCAGCAGTTTAGATCCAGCGGGGGTCGAATATGGGGAGCTGTTTTTT. This chain links TRBV12-3 or TRBV12-4 with TRBJ2-2; 8 nucleotides line up with TRBD2. CDR3 length: 17 amino acids. Unmatched junction bases numbered 12, after V lost 1 base and J lost 8 bases.

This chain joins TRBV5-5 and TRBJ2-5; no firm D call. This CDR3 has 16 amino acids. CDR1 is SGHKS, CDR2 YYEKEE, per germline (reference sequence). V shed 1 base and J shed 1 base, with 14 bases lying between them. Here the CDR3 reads CASSLMGSSRQETQYF. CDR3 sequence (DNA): TGTGCCAGCAGCTTGATGGGGTCCTCCCGCCAAGAGACCCAGTACTTC.

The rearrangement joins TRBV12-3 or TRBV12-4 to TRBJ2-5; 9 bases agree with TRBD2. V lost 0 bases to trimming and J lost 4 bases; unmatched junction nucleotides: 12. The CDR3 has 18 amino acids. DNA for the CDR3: TGTGCCAGCAGTTTAGCGCTTGGAGGCGGGAGGGGATCAGAGACCCAGTACTTC. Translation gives CASSLALGGGRGSETQYF.

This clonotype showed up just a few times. CDR3 in amino acids: CASSSGTGHQETQYF. Here the CDR3 DNA reads TGTGCCAGCTCATCGGGGACAGGACATCAAGAGACCCAGTACTTC. This rearrangement joins TRBV18 to TRBJ2-5, with 8 bases lining up with TRBD1. The CDR3 has 15 amino acids. The trim removed 5 bases at V and 2 bases at J, leaving 7 bases unmatched. Germline V CDR1 and CDR2: KGHSH, LQKENI.

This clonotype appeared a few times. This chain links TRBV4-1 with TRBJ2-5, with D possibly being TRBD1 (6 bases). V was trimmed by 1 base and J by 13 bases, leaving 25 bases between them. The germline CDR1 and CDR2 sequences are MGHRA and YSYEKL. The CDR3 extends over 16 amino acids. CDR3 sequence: CASSQGGTLQADERYF. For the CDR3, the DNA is TGCGCCAGCAGCCAAGGAGGGACACTGCAGGCGGACGAGCGGTACTTC.

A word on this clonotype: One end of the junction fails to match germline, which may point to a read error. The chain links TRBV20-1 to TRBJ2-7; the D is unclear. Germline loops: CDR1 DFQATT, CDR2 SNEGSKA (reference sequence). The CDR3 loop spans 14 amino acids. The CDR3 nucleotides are TGCAGTGCTAGAGGGATAACTTCTGTCTACGAACAGTACTTC. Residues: CSARGITSVYEQYF.

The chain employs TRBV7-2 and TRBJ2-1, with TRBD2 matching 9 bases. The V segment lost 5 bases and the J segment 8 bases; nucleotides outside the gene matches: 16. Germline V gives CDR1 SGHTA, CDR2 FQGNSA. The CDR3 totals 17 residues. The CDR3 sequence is CASSPQGGLAVNYEQFF. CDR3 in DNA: TGTGCCAGCAGCCCCCAGGGGGGACTAGCAGTTAATTATGAGCAGTTCTTC. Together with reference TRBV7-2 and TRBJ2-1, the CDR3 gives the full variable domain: GAGVSQSPSNKVTEKGKDVELRCDPISGHTALYWYRQSLGQGLEFLIYFQGNSAPDKSGLPSDRFSAERTGGSVSTLTIQRTQQEDSAVYLCASSPQGGLAVNYEQFFGPGTRLTVL.

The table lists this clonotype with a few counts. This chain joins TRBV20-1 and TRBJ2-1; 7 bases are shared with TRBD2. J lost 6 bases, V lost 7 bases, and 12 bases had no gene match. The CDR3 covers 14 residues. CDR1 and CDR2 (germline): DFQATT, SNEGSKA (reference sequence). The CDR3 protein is CSGKRGAASNEQFF. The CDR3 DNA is TGCAGTGGGAAGCGGGGCGCGGCATCCAATGAGCAGTTCTTC.

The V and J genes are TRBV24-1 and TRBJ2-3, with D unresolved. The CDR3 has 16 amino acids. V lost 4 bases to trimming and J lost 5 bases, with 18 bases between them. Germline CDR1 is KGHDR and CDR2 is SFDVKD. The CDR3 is CATSEQPPPVGDTQYF. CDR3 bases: TGTGCCACCAGTGAGCAACCTCCCCCGGTGGGAGATACGCAGTATTTT.

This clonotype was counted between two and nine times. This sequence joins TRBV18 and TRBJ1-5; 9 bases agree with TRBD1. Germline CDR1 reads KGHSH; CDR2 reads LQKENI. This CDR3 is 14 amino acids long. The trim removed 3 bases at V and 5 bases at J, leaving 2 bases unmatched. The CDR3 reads CASSPGTGYQPQHF. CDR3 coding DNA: TGTGCCAGCTCACCCGGGACAGGGTATCAGCCCCAGCATTTT. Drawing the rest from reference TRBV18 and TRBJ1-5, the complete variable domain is NAGVMQNPRHLVRRRGQEARLRCSPMKGHSHVYWYRQLPEEGLKFMVYLQKENIIDESGMPKERFSAEFPKEGPSILRIQQVVRGDSAAYFCASSPGTGYQPQHFGDGTRLSIL.